This TCR beta chain was found in a study of OX40 agonist ivuxolimab in advanced cancers. Study-wide context: Patient treatment consisted of intravenous ivuxolimab administration every 2 weeks at 0.01 to 10 mg/kg. Cancers in dose escalation were hepatocellular, melanoma, renal cell and head and neck. Regarding the study as a whole: Averaging showed that CD8+ T cells had more expanded clones than CD4+ did.

Remarks on this clone: Its antigen is unidentified.

Only in-frame clones appear in the TCRdb table, and some are missing; sequencing was by immunoSEQ multiplex PCR. This sample carries tens of thousands of clones, 94% of them seen once, and the ten largest clones take around 14%. Exclusion applied to patients with autoimmune disease history or systemic immunosuppression. Specimen: CD4+ or CD8+ T cells sorted from blood, collected in a trial of the OX40 agonist ivuxolimab. The source is an adult with an advanced solid tumor such as melanoma, head and neck, liver or kidney cancer.

In DNA, the CDR3 is TGTGCCAGCAGTTACGGGGACGGGGGGCTTCGGGAAAAACTGTTTTTT. Translation gives CASSYGDGGLREKLFF. This chain joins TRBV6-6 and TRBJ1-4; TRBD1 might be the D (6 bases). Trimming cost V 2 bases and J 8 bases, with 18 bases left between them. The CDR3 extends over 16 amino acids. Germline loops: CDR1 MNHNY, CDR2 SVGAGI (reference sequence).